This TCR beta chain was profiled in a study of blood T cell repertoires in COVID-19. Produced via immunoSEQ multiplex PCR; TCRdb's table is partial and in-frame only. This sample has 250,000 to 350,000 clones, with 88% found just once. V was shortened by 0 bases and J by 3 bases, with 12 bases between the two germline ends. The CDR3 loop spans 15 amino acids. From germline, CDR1 is MNHEY and CDR2 SVGAGI. This clonotype originated in a woman under 40 with COVID-19, enrolled during active disease. Material: peripheral blood. The V and J genes are TRBV6-5 and TRBJ2-7, with D uncertain. The CDR3 loop is CASSYSIERLYEQYF. CDR3 bases: TGTGCCAGCAGTTACTCGATCGAGCGCCTCTACGAGCAGTACTTC.